This T cell receptor beta chain was recorded in a study of cytomegalovirus exposure and HLA in healthy donors. Study-level points and caveats: The authors enumerated 164 TCR beta chains as linked to cytomegalovirus. It was confirmed in vitro that a few of the CMV-associated chains were specific for CMV antigens.

On this clone itself: Its antigen remains unidentified.

Trimming shortened V by 1 base and J by 1 base, and 10 bases separated the two germline ends. The germline V gene encodes CDR1 SGHVS and CDR2 FNYEAQ. This CDR3 contains 15 residues. PCR employed 60 Vbeta and 13 Jbeta primers. Assay: immunoSEQ multiplex PCR; the TCRdb copy retains only in-frame clones and omits some. The table has under 100,000 clones, less than 75% seen once. The receptor was derived from a woman in her 30s in good health and CMV-seropositive. The chain carries TRBV7-6 and TRBJ1-1; D is undetermined. Sequenced input: PBMCs. For the CDR3, the DNA is TGTGCCAGCAGCTTAGACGGGAATACGAACACTGAAGCTTTCTTT. This gives the protein CASSLDGNTNTEAFF.